This T cell receptor (beta chain) was documented in a study of T-cell reconstitution after alpha-beta-depleted transplantation in children. General study results and limits: Roughly two months post-transplant, alpha-beta T cells reportedly originated from several hundred graft clones that had expanded. At day 60, the high TCRbeta diversity found in some patients originated from recipient T cells and thymic progenitors that had survived. From newly produced T cells came most of the T-cell counts and diversity one year after transplant.

The TCRbeta library incorporated unique molecular identifiers. Using its own MiXCR run on the PCR reads, TCRdb lists one record per CDR3 protein. The sample has fewer than 700,000 distinct CDR3 sequences; 13% are singletons. The CDR3 is made up of 14 amino acids. In germline, CDR1 is SEHNR, CDR2 FQNEAQ (reference sequence). V was shortened by 5 bases and J by 2 bases, with 13 bases between the two germline ends. This clonotype was counted once. Its antigen is still unknown. This may be a read error, as it is one base from a much larger clone. The chain has TRBV7-9 and TRBJ2-7; D might be TRBD1 (6 bases). The clonotype comes from a male patient between 10 and 17 years old who had a stem cell transplant for acute myeloid leukemia, so the T cells may come from the graft donor. The material sequenced was PBMCs, mostly from graft donor cells, taken 360 days after TCRalphabeta/CD19-depleted stem cell transplant. The CDR3 loop reads CASSPRQVAYEQYF. The CDR3 region has the DNA TGTGCCAGCAGCCCACGACAGGTGGCCTACGAGCAGTACTTC.